The rows below give T cell receptor beta chains drawn from one sample of a study of control samples from healthy donors and cancer patients. Assay used: immunoSEQ multiplex PCR; TCRdb lists only in-frame clones, some missing. The table shows roughly 170,000 clones, with 70% to 90% occurring only once. The source material was blood. The source of these receptors is a woman in her 30s in good health. Both conserved end residues are part of each CDR3. A D gene is named only where the DNA matches it firmly.

D	V	J	CDR3
NA	TRBV5-1	TRBJ2-3	CASSQHVAEPTDTQYF
NA	TRBV28	TRBJ1-1	CASSFTQGNTEAFF
NA	TRBV27	TRBJ1-4	CASSFIAVPEKLFF
NA	TRBV9	TRBJ1-2	CASSVGQIITYGYTF
TRBD1	TRBV6-1	TRBJ1-4	CASSEHPRQGINEKLFF
NA	TRBV10-3	TRBJ2-3	CAIGDTGLPTTDTQYF
TRBD1	TRBV28	TRBJ2-4	CASSPTRTGGIVKNIQYF
NA	TRBV3-1/TRBV3-2	TRBJ1-1	CASSQDFGAWNTEAFF
NA	TRBV9	TRBJ1-4	CASSFDTGANEKLFF
NA	TRBV5-1	TRBJ2-2	CASSQIGGNTGELLF
NA	TRBV19	TRBJ1-3	CASSIASSYGGDTIYF
TRBD1	TRBV14	TRBJ1-2	CASSPLGKDRAIGYTF
TRBD2	TRBV15	TRBJ2-1	CATSRAIGLAGGSDEQFF
NA	TRBV15	TRBJ2-7	CATSKKGGPYEQYF
NA	TRBV5-1	TRBJ1-6	CASSSQGWTGNSPLHF
TRBD1	TRBV27	TRBJ1-2	CASGQNYGYTF
TRBD1	TRBV19	TRBJ2-2	CASSITQGARTGEPFF
NA	TRBV10-1	TRBJ2-2	CASSELTGELFF
TRBD1	TRBV11-2	TRBJ1-4	CASSHGQGVEKLFF
TRBD1	TRBV9	TRBJ2-6	CASSVRTGGYGANVLTF
TRBD1	TRBV6-5	TRBJ1-3	CASSLSGTGESTIYF
TRBD1	TRBV7-2	TRBJ1-2	CASTRTGEGGGYTF
NA	TRBV3-1/TRBV3-2	TRBJ2-7	CASSQERGSGEQYF
NA	TRBV6-2/TRBV6-3	TRBJ1-5	CASSYWDQPQHF
NA	TRBV28	TRBJ1-6	CASSPHEGGNSPLHF
NA	TRBV2	TRBJ2-2	CASSASRPWEELFF
TRBD2	TRBV10-3	TRBJ2-7	CAISEPYASGTYEQYF
NA	TRBV28	TRBJ1-4	CASSLGSRNEKLFF
TRBD2	TRBV28	TRBJ2-7	CASSTGLARNNYEQYF
NA	TRBV21-1	TRBJ2-3	CASSPKVRHFTDTQYF
TRBD2	TRBV5-1	TRBJ2-1	CASKTNERGIEQFF
NA	TRBV30	TRBJ1-1	CAWSPSREERMNTEAFF
TRBD1	TRBV9	TRBJ1-4	CASSPGTGGEKLFF
NA	TRBV7-9	TRBJ1-4	CASSLRTGWANEKLFF
NA	TRBV24-1	TRBJ1-1	CATSDPPPEHTNTEAFF
NA	TRBV24-1	TRBJ2-3	CATSDLGSTDTQYF
TRBD1	TRBV30	TRBJ1-6	CAWSVRGGGNSPLHF
TRBD2	TRBV3-1/TRBV3-2	TRBJ2-2	CASSQLAGNTGELFF
NA	TRBV27	TRBJ2-7	CASSSDGSDSYEQYF
TRBD1	TRBV28	TRBJ1-6	CASRAGGLPLHF
TRBD1	TRBV5-4	TRBJ1-2	CASSIWDRGNYGYTF
NA	TRBV11-2	TRBJ2-3	CASSDGRTDTQYF
TRBD2	TRBV27	TRBJ2-2	CASSLVVVGGVVGELFF
NA	TRBV28	TRBJ2-7	CASSLNAGEQYF
TRBD2	TRBV7-9	TRBJ2-7	CASSPALAGGPYEQYF
TRBD1	TRBV6-5	TRBJ2-1	CASSGQGRNEQFF
NA	TRBV5-5	TRBJ2-7	CTSSFEWPGTPYEQYF
NA	TRBV20-1	TRBJ1-1	CSARWNTEAFF
TRBD1	TRBV10-3	TRBJ1-6	CAISEGTGFRNSPLHF
NA	TRBV12-3/TRBV12-4	TRBJ2-1	CASAGSGVQFF
NA	TRBV19	TRBJ2-2	CASSIRIEARGELFF
NA	TRBV7-9	TRBJ1-5	CASSHSPGEGYGQPQHF
NA	TRBV27	TRBJ1-5	CASSAGRIPNQPQHF
NA	TRBV2	TRBJ2-5	CASSAQFAETQYF
NA	TRBV15	TRBJ1-6	CATSRVDSYNSPLHF
NA	TRBV27	TRBJ2-3	CASGSYSTDTQYF
TRBD1	TRBV19	TRBJ2-7	CASQETGGVYEQYF
TRBD1	TRBV27	TRBJ1-1	CASSPPTGGTEAFF
NA	TRBV29-1	TRBJ1-2	CSVLVTGYGYTF
NA	TRBV4-1	TRBJ2-3	CASSLTVPKDTQYF